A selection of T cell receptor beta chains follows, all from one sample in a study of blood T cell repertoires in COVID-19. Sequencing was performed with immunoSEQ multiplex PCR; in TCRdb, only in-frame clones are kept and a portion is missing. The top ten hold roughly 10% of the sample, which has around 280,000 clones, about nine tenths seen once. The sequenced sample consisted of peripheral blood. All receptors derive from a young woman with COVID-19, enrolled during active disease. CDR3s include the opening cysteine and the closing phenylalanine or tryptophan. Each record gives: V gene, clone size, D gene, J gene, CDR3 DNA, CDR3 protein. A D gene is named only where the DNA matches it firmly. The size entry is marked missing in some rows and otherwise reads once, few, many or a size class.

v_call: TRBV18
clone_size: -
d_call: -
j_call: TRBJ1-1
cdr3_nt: TGTGCCAGCTCACCACTCCCGGGAGGGACTGAAGCTTTCTTT
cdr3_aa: CASSPLPGGTEAFF

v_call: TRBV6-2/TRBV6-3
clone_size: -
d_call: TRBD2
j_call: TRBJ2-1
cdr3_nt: TGTGCCAGCAGCCCCCGGGGGGACGCCTACAATGAGCAGTTCTTC
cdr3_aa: CASSPRGDAYNEQFF

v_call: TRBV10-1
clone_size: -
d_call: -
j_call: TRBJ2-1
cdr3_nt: TGCGCCAGCAGTGTAGGGGTCAATGAGCAGTTCTTC
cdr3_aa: CASSVGVNEQFF

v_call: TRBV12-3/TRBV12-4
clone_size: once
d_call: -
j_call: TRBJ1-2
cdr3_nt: TGTGCCAGCAGGCCCACAGGGAACTATGGCTACACCTTC
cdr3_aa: CASRPTGNYGYTF

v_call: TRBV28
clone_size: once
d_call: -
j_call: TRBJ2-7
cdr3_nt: TGTGCCAGCAGTTCACACACAGGGAATTACGAGCAGTACTTC
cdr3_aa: CASSSHTGNYEQYF

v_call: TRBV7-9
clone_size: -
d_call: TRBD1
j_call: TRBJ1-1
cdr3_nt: TGTGCCAGCAGCTTAGGGACAGGGAGGACTGAAGCTTTCTTT
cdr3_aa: CASSLGTGRTEAFF

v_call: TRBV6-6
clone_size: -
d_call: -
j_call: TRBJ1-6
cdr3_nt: TGTGCCAGCAGTTACGACAGACTTTCTAATTCACCCCTCCACTTT
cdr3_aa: CASSYDRLSNSPLHF

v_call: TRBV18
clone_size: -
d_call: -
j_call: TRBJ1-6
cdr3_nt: TGTGCCAGCTCCCTCACTGGTAACCGGGTAAATTCACCCCTCCACTTT
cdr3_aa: CASSLTGNRVNSPLHF

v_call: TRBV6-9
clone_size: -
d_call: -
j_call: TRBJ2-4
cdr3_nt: TGTGCCAGCAGTTATGAGGGACACGGGCTAGCCAAAAACATTCAGTACTTC
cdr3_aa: CASSYEGHGLAKNIQYF

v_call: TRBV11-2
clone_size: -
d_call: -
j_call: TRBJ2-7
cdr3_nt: TGTGCCAGCAGCTTAGGGGCGGGTGTTACCTCCTACGAGCAGTACTTC
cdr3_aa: CASSLGAGVTSYEQYF

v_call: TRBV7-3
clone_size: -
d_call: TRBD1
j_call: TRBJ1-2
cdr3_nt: TGTGCCAGCAGCTCTGCCGGGACAGGGGGCCGTGGCTACACCTTC
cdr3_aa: CASSSAGTGGRGYTF

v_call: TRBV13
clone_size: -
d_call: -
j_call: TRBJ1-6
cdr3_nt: TGTGCCAGCAGCTTCCAGACAGCATTTAATTCACCCCTCCACTTT
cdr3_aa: CASSFQTAFNSPLHF

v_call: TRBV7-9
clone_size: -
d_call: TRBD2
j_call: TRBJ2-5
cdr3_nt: TGTGCCAGCAGCCCCCCGGGACTAGCGGGAGGGCGGGAGACCCAGTACTTC
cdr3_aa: CASSPPGLAGGRETQYF